The rows below give T cell receptor beta chains drawn from one sample of a study of beta chain features in type 1 diabetes. Produced via immunoSEQ multiplex PCR; TCRdb's table is partial and in-frame only. The sample contains around 260,000 clones, around 21% of which appear only once. Sequencing input: naive CD4+ T cells from blood. These receptors all come from a woman between 35 and 50 years old with type 1 diabetes. Both conserved end residues are part of each CDR3. D genes are given only for firm matches. Where a row states a size, it is once, few, many or the class of an expanded clone; other rows omit it.

V gene,D gene,J gene,clone size,CDR3 protein,CDR3 DNA
TRBV7-6,TRBD1,TRBJ1-6,.,CASSSLTGSNSPLHF,TGTGCCAGCAGCTCATTGACAGGGAGCAATTCACCCCTCCACTTT
TRBV5-1,TRBD1,TRBJ2-3,few,CASSLGDRRTDTQYF,TGCGCCAGCAGCTTGGGGGACAGGCGCACAGATACGCAGTATTTT
TRBV9,TRBD1,TRBJ1-1,.,CASSVVTGGPEAFF,TGTGCCAGCAGCGTAGTGACAGGGGGCCCTGAAGCTTTCTTT
TRBV4-2,.,TRBJ2-1,few,CASSQADYNNEQFF,TGTGCCAGCAGCCAAGCGGACTACAACAATGAGCAGTTCTTC
TRBV10-3,.,TRBJ2-7,.,CAISESGTGYF,TGTGCCATCAGTGAGTCCGGTACCGGGTACTTC
TRBV7-3,.,TRBJ2-5,.,CASSLFLEETQYF,TGTGCCAGCAGCTTATTCCTCGAAGAGACCCAGTACTTC
TRBV29-1,.,TRBJ1-3,few,CSVALGVGNTIYF,TGCAGCGTTGCCCTGGGAGTTGGAAACACCATATATTTT
TRBV2,TRBD1,TRBJ2-2,.,CASVLDRGATGELFF,TGTGCCAGCGTGTTGGACAGGGGTGCCACCGGGGAGCTGTTTTTT
TRBV7-7,TRBD2,TRBJ2-1,.,CASSLALAGGYNEQFF,TGTGCTAGCAGCTTAGCTCTAGCGGGGGGATACAATGAGCAGTTCTTC
TRBV7-9,.,TRBJ2-3,.,CASSFRGTDTQYF,TGTGCCAGCAGCTTCCGAGGGACAGATACGCAGTATTTT
TRBV4-1,TRBD2,TRBJ2-5,once,CASSQRGGLQETQYF,TGCGCCAGCAGCCAACGGGGGGGACTTCAAGAGACCCAGTACTTC
TRBV5-1,.,TRBJ1-5,.,CASRQNSNQPQHF,TGCGCCAGCAGGCAGAATAGCAATCAGCCCCAGCATTTT
TRBV7-7,.,TRBJ2-5,few,CASSSRLVETQYF,TGTGCTAGCAGCTCTAGACTAGTAGAGACCCAGTACTTC
TRBV29-1,.,TRBJ1-1,.,CSARKEAPMNTEAFF,TGCAGCGCCCGGAAGGAGGCGCCAATGAACACTGAAGCTTTCTTT
TRBV9,TRBD1,TRBJ2-5,.,CASSVGQGAGKTQYF,TGTGCCAGCAGCGTAGGGCAGGGGGCTGGAAAGACCCAGTACTTC
TRBV7-2,TRBD1,TRBJ2-1,.,CASSSGQGGRYNEQFF,TGTGCCAGCAGCTCCGGACAGGGTGGGAGGTACAATGAGCAGTTCTTC
TRBV25-1,TRBD1,TRBJ1-2,.,CASSDWAGGNYGYTF,TGTGCCAGCAGTGACTGGGCAGGGGGTAACTATGGCTACACCTTC
TRBV28,TRBD1,TRBJ1-5,.,CASSLGTGNQPQHF,TGTGCCAGCAGTTTAGGGACAGGCAATCAGCCCCAGCATTTT
TRBV9,TRBD1,TRBJ1-1,.,CASSVLGGTGPMNTEAFF,TGTGCCAGCAGCGTCCTCGGCGGGACAGGGCCCATGAACACTGAAGCTTTCTTT
TRBV5-1,.,TRBJ1-5,.,CASSLEPNPHQPQHF,TGCGCCAGCAGCTTGGAGCCTAACCCCCATCAGCCCCAGCATTTT
TRBV27,.,TRBJ1-6,.,CASSQGWNSPLHF,TGTGCCAGCAGCCAGGGGTGGAATTCACCCCTCCACTTT
TRBV7-9,.,TRBJ1-2,.,CASSSSGSTNYGYTF,TGTGCCAGCAGCTCTAGCGGATCGACTAACTATGGCTACACCTTC
TRBV5-1,TRBD2,TRBJ2-7,.,CASSLTSGSYEQYF,TGCGCCAGCAGCTTGACTAGCGGCTCCTACGAGCAGTACTTC
TRBV11-1,TRBD1,TRBJ2-2,few,CASSPRTGNTGELFF,TGTGCCAGCAGCCCCAGGACAGGGAACACCGGGGAGCTGTTTTTT
TRBV6-6,.,TRBJ1-1,.,CASSKGGEAFF,TGTGCCAGCAGTAAAGGAGGGGAAGCTTTCTTT
TRBV20-1,.,TRBJ1-2,.,CSAFPRGGYTF,TGCAGTGCTTTTCCTAGGGGGGGCTACACCTTC
TRBV19,TRBD1,TRBJ2-1,once,CASSMKGQGRNEQFF,TGTGCCAGTAGTATGAAAGGACAGGGGAGGAACGAGCAGTTCTTC
TRBV13,.,TRBJ2-6,.,CASSPDRRASGANVLTF,TGTGCCAGCAGCCCAGACAGGCGGGCCTCTGGGGCCAACGTCCTGACTTTC
TRBV18,TRBD1,TRBJ1-5,few,CASSGTGDQPQHF,TGTGCCAGCTCAGGGACAGGAGATCAGCCCCAGCATTTT
TRBV11-2,.,TRBJ2-5,.,CASSLGGLGETQYF,TGTGCCAGCAGCTTAGGAGGGTTGGGGGAGACCCAGTACTTC
TRBV5-1,.,TRBJ1-5,few,CASSLPGENQPQHF,TGCGCCAGCAGCTTGCCAGGGGAAAATCAGCCCCAGCATTTT
TRBV28,TRBD1,TRBJ2-6,.,CASIPTWATLTGVGANVLTF,TGTGCCAGCATTCCTACGTGGGCAACCTTAACAGGGGTAGGGGCCAACGTCCTGACTTTC
TRBV25-1,TRBD1,TRBJ1-2,few,CASSWGQRGYTF,TGTGCCAGCAGTTGGGGACAGAGGGGCTACACCTTC
TRBV6-6,TRBD1,TRBJ2-7,.,CASTGTAYEQYF,TGTGCCAGCACCGGGACAGCCTACGAGCAGTACTTC
TRBV29-1,.,TRBJ2-7,few,CSVVRAGISAEQYF,TGCAGCGTTGTAAGAGCCGGGATATCAGCCGAGCAGTACTTC
TRBV4-1,.,TRBJ2-2,.,CASSQQGRTGELFF,TGCGCCAGCAGCCAACAGGGTCGCACCGGGGAGCTGTTTTTT
TRBV29-1,.,TRBJ1-6,few,CSVEVGNPGSPLHF,TGCAGCGTTGAAGTGGGTAACCCAGGTTCACCCCTCCACTTT
TRBV30,.,TRBJ2-7,few,CAWSVGGTEQYF,TGTGCCTGGAGTGTAGGAGGGACCGAGCAGTACTTC
TRBV14,.,TRBJ2-1,.,CASSRDYYSYNEQFF,TGTGCCAGCAGCCGAGACTACTATTCCTACAATGAGCAGTTCTTC
TRBV15,TRBD1,TRBJ2-3,.,CATSSETGTGGPDTQYF,TGTGCCACCAGCAGTGAAACCGGGACAGGGGGCCCAGATACGCAGTATTTT
TRBV28,.,TRBJ2-5,.,CASSLMGTGEETQYF,TGTGCCAGCAGTTTAATGGGGACGGGGGAGGAGACCCAGTACTTC
TRBV29-1,.,TRBJ2-1,few,CSVESGSTANEQFF,TGCAGCGTTGAAAGCGGCTCGACGGCCAATGAGCAGTTCTTC
TRBV5-1,.,TRBJ1-5,few,CASRQEGGNQPQHF,TGCGCCAGCAGACAGGAAGGGGGAAATCAGCCCCAGCATTTT
TRBV29-1,.,TRBJ1-1,.,CSVYRNTEAFF,TGCAGCGTCTACAGGAACACTGAAGCTTTCTTT